This record concerns one T cell receptor beta chain sequence. Its antigen is not known. The data are from a study of CD8+ T cells in alopecia areata. Turning to the study itself: Treated patients were dosed with oral tofacitinib, taking 5 to 10 mg twice daily. Percent affected scalp area, the SALT score, rated treated patients' severity.

Isolated RNA was reverse transcribed into cDNA used as the sequencing template. Data came from immunoSEQ multiplex PCR; TCRdb stores just in-frame clones and leaves some out. The data contain 95,000 to 110,000 clones, over 80% of them singletons. Study-wide results and limits: Patients shared TCRs less clearly than mice did, possibly for HLA-related reasons. Among the top 100, expanded CD8+ clones were significantly decreased by tofacitinib, as was scalp clonality.

The treatment denotes: oral pan-JAK inhibitor, 5-10 mg twice daily. CDR1 and CDR2 (germline): SGHVS, FQNEAQ. The V segment lost 4 bases and the J segment 0 bases; nucleotides outside the gene matches: 9. This CDR3 contains 18 residues. This chain uses TRBV7-8 with TRBJ2-1; TRBD2 matches at 10 bases. Sequenced here: CD8+ T cells sorted from blood, sampled at week 24, from a patient treated with tofacitinib. The sequence derives from a human donor with alopecia areata. CDR3 bases: TGTGCCAGCAGCTCAAAACCGGGACTAGCGACCTCCTACAATGAGCAGTTCTTC. Translated: CASSSKPGLATSYNEQFF.